A single sample gave rise to the 21 T cell receptor beta chains below, sequenced in a study of response to subunit inactivated influenza vaccine (dated by TCRdb to about 2018). Receptor amplification or capture employed RT-PCR. Sequenced using an Illumina HiSeq 2500. The public reads were run again by TCRdb, first through fastp at Q25 and then through MiXCR, and only productive beta chains were kept. Here each entry gathers all rows of one CDR3 protein and keeps the most common genes and DNA. Present in this sample are fewer than 650,000 distinct CDR3 sequences, approximately 12% of which were seen just once. The ten top clones hold around 13% of the sample. The time point label, read with the paper, signifies: around 42 days after influenza vaccine administration. This specimen consisted of PBMCs from blood, obtained 35 to 45 days after vaccination. Receptors originate from a man between 45 and 60 years old who received an inactivated influenza vaccine. Donor details come from another sample of the same person, matched by shared clones.

This clonotype was picked up a small number of times. This rearrangement joins TRBV15 to TRBJ2-5; TRBD1 agrees at 9 bases. This CDR3 region has 15 residues. The trim removed 3 bases at V and 5 bases at J, leaving 7 bases unmatched. CDR1 LNHNV and CDR2 YYDKDF come from the germline V gene (reference sequence). CDR3 nucleotides: TGTGCCACCAGCAGGCAGGACAGGGGCGGCGAGACCCAGTACTTC. Amino acid sequence: CATSRQDRGGETQYF.

This chain joins TRBV7-8 and TRBJ2-7; 7 bases match TRBD2. CDR3 length equals 15 residues. J was trimmed by 0 bases and V by 5 bases; bases with no gene match: 7. Germline lookup yields CDR1 SGHVS and CDR2 FQNEAQ. The CDR3 bases are TGTGCCAGCAGCGTTCGGGCTAGCGGCTCCTACGAGCAGTACTTC. Translated: CASSVRASGSYEQYF.

The chain uses TRBV21-1 and TRBJ2-7; the table's TRBD1 call for D was not verified on the DNA. TRBV21-1 corresponds to a pseudogene. The CDR3 extends over 14 amino acids. This CDR3 is CASSARQGCNEQYF. For the CDR3, the DNA is TGTGCCAGCAGCGCTAGACAGGGATGTAACGAGCAGTACTTC.

This clonotype was counted only a few times. The rearrangement links TRBV18 to TRBJ2-7; 7 positions agree with TRBD1. Unmatched junction bases numbered 10, after V lost 6 bases and J lost 5 bases. Germline lookup yields CDR1 KGHSH and CDR2 LQKENI. The CDR3 spans 14 residues. The CDR3 is CASSPTGSVHEQYF. In DNA, the CDR3 is TGTGCCAGCTCGCCGACAGGGAGCGTCCACGAGCAGTACTTC.

This chain uses TRBV6-2 or TRBV6-3 with TRBJ2-1; D uncertain. Trimming removed 5 bases at V and 7 bases at J, with 15 bases between. CDR1 MNHEY and CDR2 SVGEGT come from the germline V gene. The CDR3 has 14 residues. The CDR3 loop reads CASSVLGIGNEQFF. CDR3 DNA sequence: TGTGCCAGCAGTGTGTTAGGAATTGGGAATGAGCAGTTCTTC.

The V and J genes are TRBV20-1 and TRBJ2-3; unclear D gene. From germline, CDR1 is DFQATT and CDR2 SNEGSKA (reference sequence). V lost 6 bases, J lost 0 bases, and 13 bases lay in between. The CDR3 contains 14 residues. The CDR3 loop reads CSAPGVWSTDTQYF. The CDR3 nucleotides read TGCAGTGCGCCTGGGGTGTGGAGCACAGATACGCAGTATTTT.

The chain joins TRBV18 to TRBJ2-1; 8 positions agree with TRBD2. CDR1 KGHSH and CDR2 LQKENI come from the germline V gene. With 1 base clipped from V and 1 base from J, the junction kept 3 bases outside the gene matches. This CDR3 spans 16 amino acids. CDR3 bases: TGTGCCAGCTCACCACAAGTAGCGGGGTCCTACAATGAGCAGTTCTTC. This translates into CASSPQVAGSYNEQFF.

This clonotype was picked up many times. The chain is built from TRBV5-1 and TRBJ1-2, with unresolved D. Germline V gene data show CDR1 as SGHRS and CDR2 as YFSETQ. V lost 1 base and J 0 bases, leaving 13 bases between the germline ends. The CDR3 consists of 16 residues. The CDR3 loop is CASSLRGFEANYGYTF. The CDR3 nucleotides read TGCGCCAGCAGCTTGCGGGGATTTGAGGCTAACTATGGCTACACCTTC. Looking up the rest from reference TRBV5-1 and TRBJ1-2 gives the full variable domain: KAGVTQTPRYLIKTRGQQVTLSCSPISGHRSVSWYQQTPGQGLQFLFEYFSETQRNKGNFPGRFSGRQFSNSRSEMNVSTLELGDSALYLCASSLRGFEANYGYTFGSGTRLTVV.

The genes are TRBV24-1 and TRBJ2-1; TRBD2 matches at 12 bases. The CDR3 runs 19 residues. Unmatched junction bases numbered 9, after V lost 1 base and J lost 3 bases. CDR1 and CDR2 from the germline V gene are KGHDR and SFDVKD. CDR3 protein: CATSDFASGRATGYNEQFF. CDR3 in DNA: TGTGCCACCAGTGATTTCGCTAGCGGGAGGGCCACGGGCTACAATGAGCAGTTCTTC.

The gene calls are TRBV5-1 and TRBJ2-1; D possibly corresponds to TRBD1 (5 bases). This CDR3 has 16 amino acids. Germline loops: CDR1 SGHRS, CDR2 YFSETQ. V was clipped by 1 base and J by 12 bases, with 23 bases between them. The CDR3 DNA is TGCGCCAGCAGCTTGTCGACGGACACCGCCCTAAGTGGGCAGTTCTTC. Translating gives CASSLSTDTALSGQFF.

This clonotype was seen more than once but under ten times. The chain employs TRBV29-1 and TRBJ2-1; D is unresolved. V lost 3 bases and J lost 4, with 13 bases in between. Germline CDR1 reads SQVTM; CDR2 reads ANQGSEA. CDR3 size: 14 residues. In DNA form, the CDR3 reads TGCAGCGTTGAGCCGACGTGGGGATACAATGAGCAGTTCTTC. Its protein product is CSVEPTWGYNEQFF.

This clonotype was observed a handful of times. The chain has TRBV7-8 and TRBJ2-5; the D gene is possibly TRBD1 (5 bases). CDR1 and CDR2 (germline): SGHVS, FQNEAQ. Trimming cost V 5 bases and J 0 bases, with 13 bases left between them. The CDR3 is 15 residues long. The DNA of the CDR3 is TGTGCCAGCAGCGGGTCAAAGGGGTACCAAGAGACCCAGTACTTC. The encoded protein is CASSGSKGYQETQYF.

This chain connects TRBV4-2 to TRBJ2-3, with D tentatively TRBD1 (6 bases). CDR1 is LGHNA and CDR2 is YNFKEQ in the germline V gene. The CDR3 spans 15 residues. V was cut by 1 base and J by 5 bases, with 13 bases left in between. CDR3 bases: TGTGCCAGCAGCCAAGTCGGGCAAGGGGGAGATACGCAGTATTTT. This sequence encodes CASSQVGQGGDTQYF.

The chain has TRBV6-1 and TRBJ2-3; 8 nucleotides align to TRBD2. Trimming cost V 8 bases and J 5 bases; bases outside gene matches: 12. The V gene's germline CDR1 is MNHNS and CDR2 SASEGT. This CDR3 spans 15 amino acids. CDR3 DNA: TGTGCCAGCGGCAAAGCGGGAGCCCGAGAAGATACGCAGTATTTT. It yields the protein CASGKAGAREDTQYF.

The V call is TRBV11-2, the J call TRBJ2-1, with 13 bases identical to TRBD2. Germline loops: CDR1 SGHAT, CDR2 FQNNGV. CDR3 size: 16 residues. The junction had 5 bases not matched to a gene; V was cut back by 1 base and J by 8 bases. The CDR3 DNA reads as TGTGCCAGCAGCTTAGTGACTAGCGGGAGGTACTATGAGCAGTTCTTC. The encoded protein is CASSLVTSGRYYEQFF.

The CDR3 here is CASSSQGQGGTDTQYF. CDR3 coding DNA: TGCGCCAGCAGCTCGCAGGGACAGGGGGGCACAGATACGCAGTATTTT. The chain recombines TRBV5-1 with TRBJ2-3; 11 bases map to TRBD1. The germline V gene has CDR1 SGHRS and CDR2 YFSETQ. V shed 3 bases and J 1 base; nucleotides not matched to a gene: 4. This CDR3 is 16 amino acids long.

Only a few counts were recorded for this clonotype. The chain has TRBV7-9 and TRBJ1-5, with D perhaps TRBD1 (6 bases). The V gene's germline CDR1 is SEHNR and CDR2 FQNEAQ (reference sequence). V shed 5 bases and J shed 4 bases, with 15 bases lying between them. CDR3 length equals 15 residues. The CDR3 DNA reads as TGTGCCAGCAGCCAGGGGCAGAACTATAATCAGCCCCAGCATTTT. Amino acids: CASSQGQNYNQPQHF.

V and J are TRBV7-6 and TRBJ2-3; TRBD2 matches at 10 bases. CDR3 length equals 15 residues. V lost 5 bases and J lost 3; bases outside the gene matches: 5. Per the germline V gene, CDR1 is SGHVS and CDR2 is FNYEAQ. The CDR3 DNA follows: TGTGCCAGCAGCACTAGCGGGGTATTAACAGATACGCAGTATTTT. This encodes CASSTSGVLTDTQYF.

This rearrangement joins TRBV11-2 to TRBJ2-3; 7 positions agree with TRBD1. The CDR3 is 16 amino acids. CDR1 is SGHAT and CDR2 is FQNNGV in the germline V gene. V lost 4 bases to trimming and J lost 2 bases; unmatched junction nucleotides: 9. The CDR3 sequence is CASSSGTGTVTDTQYF. In nucleotides, the CDR3 is TGTGCCAGCAGCTCAGGGACCGGGACAGTCACAGATACGCAGTATTTT.

A few counts support this clonotype. The chain uses TRBV6-2 or TRBV6-3 and TRBJ2-1, with a possible D match to TRBD1 (5 bases). Deletions cut 5 bases from V and 9 bases from J, with 11 bases between. CDR1 is MNHEY and CDR2 is SVGEGT in the germline V gene. The CDR3 sequence is 12 residues long. The CDR3 DNA reads as TGTGCCAGCAGTCCTGGGGCTGGTGAGCAGTTCTTC. It codes for CASSPGAGEQFF.

This clonotype was seen more than once but under ten times. V usage is TRBV7-8 and J usage is TRBJ1-4; 8 positions agree with TRBD1. The germline gives CDR1 SGHVS, CDR2 FQNEAQ. After removal of 4 bases from V and 3 bases from J, the junction contained 7 bases not matched to a gene. The CDR3 contains 16 residues. CDR3 residues: CASSSRRTGPNEKLFF. The CDR3 DNA is TGTGCCAGCAGCTCTCGACGGACAGGGCCTAATGAAAAACTGTTTTTT.